The 8 T cell receptor beta chains listed next were all sequenced from one sample in a study of T cell repertoires in cytomegalovirus infection (dated by TCRdb to the late 2010s). The sequencer was an Illumina HiSeq 1500. The public reads were run again by TCRdb, first through fastp at Q25 and then through MiXCR, and only productive beta chains were kept. Rows matching on CDR3 protein sequence are summarized as one entry with the most common DNA and genes. The sample has some 940,000 distinct CDR3 sequences on record, roughly 31% of them singletons. The ten top clones hold more than 12% of the sample. Their antigen targets remain unknown. In light of the paper, this sample's treatment or condition label describes: in vitro stimulation with specific CMV peptide epitopes to enrich CMV-specific T cells. The sample consisted of cultured CD8+ T cells from PBMCs, taken from culture after CMV antigen stimulation. These receptors all come from a human donor in good health (CMV status not recorded). Some clones in this sample may be carry-over from other donors' samples.

In its sample, this clonotype was seen many times. V usage is TRBV12-3 or TRBV12-4 and J usage is TRBJ2-3, with D maybe TRBD2 (7 bases). Trimming cost V 3 bases and J 0 bases, with 13 bases left between them. The length of the CDR3 is 16 residues. This chain's CDR3 is CASSLEGGPSTDTQYF. Here the CDR3 DNA reads TGTGCCAGCAGTTTGGAGGGGGGGCCAAGCACAGATACGCAGTATTTT.

This clonotype was recorded a few times. The CDR3 here is CASSTGLRTTNEKLFF. As DNA, the CDR3 is TGTGCCAGCAGCACGGGGCTCAGGACAACTAATGAAAAACTGTTTTTT. The chain carries TRBV7-9 and TRBJ1-4, with a tentative D call TRBD1 (5 bases). The CDR3 is 16 residues long. Germline V gene lookup returns CDR1 SEHNR and CDR2 FQNEAQ (reference sequence). Trimming took off 5 bases at V and 0 bases at J, with 13 bases between the two ends.

The V call is TRBV14, the J call TRBJ2-7, with TRBD1 matching 9 bases. J lost 2 bases, V lost 3 bases, and 5 bases had no gene match. The CDR3 loop spans 15 amino acids. The germline V gene has CDR1 SGHDN and CDR2 FVKESK. CDR3 sequence (DNA): TGTGCCAGCAGCCAGGGACAGGGAAGACCCTACGAGCAGTACTTC. Translating gives CASSQGQGRPYEQYF. Full variable domain (remainder filled in from reference TRBV14 and TRBJ2-7): EAGVTQFPSHSVIEKGQTVTLRCDPISGHDNLYWYRRVMGKEIKFLLHFVKESKQDESGMPNNRFLAERTGGTYSTLKVQPAELEDSGVYFCASSQGQGRPYEQYFGPGTRLTVT.

In the case of this clonotype: The junction shows a germline mismatch at one end, possibly a read error. This rearrangement joins TRBV5-3 to TRBJ1-1, with D unclear. TRBV5-3 is classed as an ORF, of uncertain function. This CDR3 comprises 13 residues. CDR3 sequence reads: CASSLGSETEAFF. The CDR3 DNA reads TGTGCCAGCAGCTTGGGTTCGGAGACTGAAGCTTTCTTT.

The V call is TRBV27, the J call TRBJ1-1; D remains ambiguous. Germline V lookup: CDR1 MNHEY, CDR2 SMNVEV (reference sequence). This CDR3 contains 11 residues. Deletions cut 4 bases from V and 10 bases from J, with 10 bases between. The CDR3 DNA follows: TGTGCCAGCAGTTCAGCCCTGGGAGCTTTCTTT. Translation: CASSSALGAFF.

The gene calls are TRBV6-6 and TRBJ1-2, with 7 bases fitting TRBD1. Germline V CDR1 and CDR2: MNHNY, SVGAGI (reference sequence). Trimming cost V 1 base and J 4 bases; bases outside gene matches: 9. This CDR3 comprises 16 residues. For the CDR3, the DNA is TGTGCCAGCAGTTACTTAGGACAGGCAGACACCTATGGCTACACCTTC. This gives the protein CASSYLGQADTYGYTF.

The rearrangement uses TRBV7-3 and TRBJ1-6; 9 bases match TRBD1. The CDR3 totals 17 residues. V shed 5 bases, J shed 6 bases, and the junction held 11 bases outside the gene matches. Looked up from germline, CDR1 is SGHTA and CDR2 is FQGTGA. For the CDR3, the DNA is TGTGCCAGCAGCGAGGAACAGGGGGCCGACTGTAATTCACCCCTCCACTTT. Amino acid sequence: CASSEEQGADCNSPLHF.

This clonotype has more than one count but fewer than ten. The chain has TRBV27 and TRBJ1-5; D is undetermined. V shed 11 bases and J shed 4 bases, with 15 bases lying between them. Germline loops: CDR1 MNHEY, CDR2 SMNVEV (reference sequence). The CDR3 contains 13 residues. DNA of the CDR3: TGTGCCTCGGCCGCCGGAATGAATCAGCCCCAGCATTTT. Translation gives CASAAGMNQPQHF.